The clone carrying this T cell receptor (beta chain) was seen more than once but under ten times. Antigen unknown. TCR cDNA was made by 5'RACE template switching, adding a universal primer site and UMIs. TCRdb used MiXCR to reprocess the 5' RACE reads, holding one entry per CDR3 protein. The sample shows some 350,000 distinct CDR3 sequences, roughly 8.7% of them seen only once. The CDR3 runs 16 residues. In germline, CDR1 is SGHVT, CDR2 SQSDAQ. V lost 5 bases, J lost 1 base, and 9 bases stayed unmatched. This entry belongs to a study of T cells after yellow fever vaccination. Overall study findings and caveats: Contaminating bulk clonotypes could be abundant in FACS-sorted repertoires. Researchers report a weaker secondary response that nonetheless peaked faster, day 5 versus 15. Clones from primary vaccination mostly reappeared after the booster (around 97% CD4, around 90% CD8).

The sequences come from PBMCs, collected on the day of the first yellow fever vaccination. The rearrangement uses TRBV7-4 and TRBJ2-7; 9 bases fit TRBD1. The clonotype was recovered from a man aged 18 to 30 who received the YFV17D yellow fever vaccine. The DNA of the CDR3 is TGTGCCAGCAGCCTGAGGACAGGGGTTATATCCTACGAGCAGTACGTC. This encodes CASSLRTGVISYEQYV.